A single T cell receptor beta chain is shown here with its context. Trimming pared 5 bases from V and 7 bases from J, leaving 15 bases between. The CDR3 covers 13 residues. CDR1 is SGDLS and CDR2 is YYNGEE in the germline V gene. The data originate from a study of human T cells and chemical hapten exposure. Study-level information: Small pooled library volume differences mainly caused per-sample TCR yield variation.

TCRdb analysed the RACE reads with MiXCR anew, one entry per CDR3 protein. The sample holds fewer than 350,000 distinct CDR3 sequences, roughly 7.7% seen once. As for time point: pre-sensitization, week 0. Indicated treatment: therapeutic diphenylcyclopropenone sensitization with weekly scalp DPC. Those who donated were patients with alopecia, 18 to 70 years of age, and suitable for DPC. This sequence was found in a man between 18 and 35 years old with alopecia areata. Some clones in this sample may be carry-over from other donors' samples. This sequence joins TRBV9 and TRBJ1-1, with D possibly matching TRBD1 (6 bases). The sequencing used whole blood, collected in connection with sensitization to the hapten diphenylcyclopropenone (DPC). The chain's CDR3 is CASSKGTPSEAFF. CDR3 DNA: TGTGCCAGCAGTAAAGGGACACCGAGTGAAGCTTTCTTT.